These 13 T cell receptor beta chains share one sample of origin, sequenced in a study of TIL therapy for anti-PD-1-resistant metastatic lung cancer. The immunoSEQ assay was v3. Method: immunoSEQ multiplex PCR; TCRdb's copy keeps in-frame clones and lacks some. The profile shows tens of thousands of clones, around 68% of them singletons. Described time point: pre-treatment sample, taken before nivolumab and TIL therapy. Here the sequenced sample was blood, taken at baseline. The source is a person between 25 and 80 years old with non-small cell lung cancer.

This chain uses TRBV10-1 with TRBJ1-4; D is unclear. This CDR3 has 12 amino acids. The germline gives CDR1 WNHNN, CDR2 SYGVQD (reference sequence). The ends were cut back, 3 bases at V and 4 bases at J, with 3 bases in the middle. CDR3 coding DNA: TGCGCCAGCAGTGACAGTAATGAAAAACTGTTTTTT. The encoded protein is CASSDSNEKLFF.

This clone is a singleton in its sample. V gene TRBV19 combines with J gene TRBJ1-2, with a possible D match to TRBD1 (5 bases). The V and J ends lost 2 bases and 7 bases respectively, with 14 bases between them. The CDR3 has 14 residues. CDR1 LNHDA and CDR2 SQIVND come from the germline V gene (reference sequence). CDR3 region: CASSIQYVRGGYTF. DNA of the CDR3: TGTGCCAGTAGTATACAGTATGTGAGGGGTGGCTACACCTTC.

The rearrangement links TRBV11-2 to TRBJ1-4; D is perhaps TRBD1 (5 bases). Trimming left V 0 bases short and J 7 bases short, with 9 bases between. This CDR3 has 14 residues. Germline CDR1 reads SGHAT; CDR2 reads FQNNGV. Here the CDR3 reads CASSLDRASEKLFF. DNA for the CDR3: TGTGCCAGCAGCTTAGACAGGGCAAGTGAAAAACTGTTTTTT.

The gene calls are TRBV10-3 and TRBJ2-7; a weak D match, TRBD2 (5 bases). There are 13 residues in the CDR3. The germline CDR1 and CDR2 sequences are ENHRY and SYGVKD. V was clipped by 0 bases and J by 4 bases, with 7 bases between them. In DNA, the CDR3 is TGTGCCATCAGTGAGTCCGGAGGTTACGAGCAGTACTTC. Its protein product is CAISESGGYEQYF.

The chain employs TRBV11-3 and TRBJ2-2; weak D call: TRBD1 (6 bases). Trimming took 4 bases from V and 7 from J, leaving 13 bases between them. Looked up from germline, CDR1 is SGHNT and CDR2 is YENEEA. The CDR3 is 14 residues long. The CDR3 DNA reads TGTGCCAGCAGCTCCGGACAGTATAGCGGGGAGCTGTTTTTT. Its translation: CASSSGQYSGELFF.

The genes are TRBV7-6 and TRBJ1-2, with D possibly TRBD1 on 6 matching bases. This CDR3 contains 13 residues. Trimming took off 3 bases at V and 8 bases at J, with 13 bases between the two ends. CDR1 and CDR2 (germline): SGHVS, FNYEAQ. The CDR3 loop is CASSFARGGGYTF. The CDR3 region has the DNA TGTGCCAGCAGCTTCGCGAGGGGGGGAGGCTACACCTTC.

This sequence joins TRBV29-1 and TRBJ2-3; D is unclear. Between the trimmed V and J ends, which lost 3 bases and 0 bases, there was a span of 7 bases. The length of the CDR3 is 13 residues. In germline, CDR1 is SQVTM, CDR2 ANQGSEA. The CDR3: CSVDVDSTDTQYF. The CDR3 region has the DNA TGCAGCGTTGACGTAGATAGCACAGATACGCAGTATTTT.

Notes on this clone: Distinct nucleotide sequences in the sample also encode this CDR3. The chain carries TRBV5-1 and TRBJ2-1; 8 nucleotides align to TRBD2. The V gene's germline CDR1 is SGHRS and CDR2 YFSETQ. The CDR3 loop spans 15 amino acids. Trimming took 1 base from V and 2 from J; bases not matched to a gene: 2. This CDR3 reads CASSLTSGTYNEQFF. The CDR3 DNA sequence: TGCGCCAGCAGCTTGACTAGCGGAACCTACAATGAGCAGTTCTTC. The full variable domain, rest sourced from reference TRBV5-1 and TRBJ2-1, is KAGVTQTPRYLIKTRGQQVTLSCSPISGHRSVSWYQQTPGQGLQFLFEYFSETQRNKGNFPGRFSGRQFSNSRSEMNVSTLELGDSALYLCASSLTSGTYNEQFFGPGTRLTVL.

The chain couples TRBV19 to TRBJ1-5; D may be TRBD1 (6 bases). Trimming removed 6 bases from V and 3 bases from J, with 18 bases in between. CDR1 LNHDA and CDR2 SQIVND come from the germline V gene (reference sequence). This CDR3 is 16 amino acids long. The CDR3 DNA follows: TGTGCCAGTAGGGTGGGGGCAGGGGTTTACAATCAGCCCCAGCATTTT. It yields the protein CASRVGAGVYNQPQHF.

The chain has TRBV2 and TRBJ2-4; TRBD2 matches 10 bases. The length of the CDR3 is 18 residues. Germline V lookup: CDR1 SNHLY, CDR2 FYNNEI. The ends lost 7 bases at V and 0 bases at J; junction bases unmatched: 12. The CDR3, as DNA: TGTGCCAGCATAAAGCGGGAGGGTTACGTTGAAGCCAAAAACATTCAGTACTTC. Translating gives CASIKREGYVEAKNIQYF.

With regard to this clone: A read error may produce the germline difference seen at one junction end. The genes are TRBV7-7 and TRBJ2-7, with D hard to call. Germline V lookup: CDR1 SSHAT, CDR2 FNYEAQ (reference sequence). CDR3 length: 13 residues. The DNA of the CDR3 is TGTGCTAGCAGCGTTCTTGGGACCTACGAGCAGTACTTC. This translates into CASSVLGTYEQYF.

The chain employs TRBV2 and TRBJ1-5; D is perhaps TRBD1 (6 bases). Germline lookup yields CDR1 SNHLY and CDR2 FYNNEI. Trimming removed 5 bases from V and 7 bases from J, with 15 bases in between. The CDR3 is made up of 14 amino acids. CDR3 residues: CASSYRVGEQPQHF. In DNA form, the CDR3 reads TGTGCCAGCAGTTACAGGGTCGGGGAACAGCCCCAGCATTTT.

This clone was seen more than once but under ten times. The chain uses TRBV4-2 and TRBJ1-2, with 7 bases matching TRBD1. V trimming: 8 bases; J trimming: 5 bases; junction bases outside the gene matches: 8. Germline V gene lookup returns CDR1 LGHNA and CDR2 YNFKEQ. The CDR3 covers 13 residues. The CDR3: CASSPTGDYGYTF. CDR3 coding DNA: TGTGCCAGCTCACCCACAGGGGATTATGGCTACACCTTC.